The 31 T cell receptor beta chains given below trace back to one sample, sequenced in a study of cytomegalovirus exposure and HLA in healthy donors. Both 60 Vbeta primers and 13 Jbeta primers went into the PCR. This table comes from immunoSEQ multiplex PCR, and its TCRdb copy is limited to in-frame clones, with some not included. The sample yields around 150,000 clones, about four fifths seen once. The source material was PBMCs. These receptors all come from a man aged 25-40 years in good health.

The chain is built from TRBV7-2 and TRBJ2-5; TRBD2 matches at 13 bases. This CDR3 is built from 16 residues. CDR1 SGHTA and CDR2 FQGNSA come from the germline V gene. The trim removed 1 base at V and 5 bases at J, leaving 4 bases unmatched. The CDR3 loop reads CASSLGGTSGKETQYF. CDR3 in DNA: TGTGCCAGCAGCTTAGGGGGGACTAGCGGGAAGGAGACCCAGTACTTC.

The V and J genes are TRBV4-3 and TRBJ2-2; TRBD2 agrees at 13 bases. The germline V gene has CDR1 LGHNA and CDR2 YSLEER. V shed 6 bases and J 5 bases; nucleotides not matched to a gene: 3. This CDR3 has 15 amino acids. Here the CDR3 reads CASSGLAGVTGELFF. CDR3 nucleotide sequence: TGCGCCAGCAGTGGACTAGCGGGAGTTACCGGGGAGCTGTTTTTT.

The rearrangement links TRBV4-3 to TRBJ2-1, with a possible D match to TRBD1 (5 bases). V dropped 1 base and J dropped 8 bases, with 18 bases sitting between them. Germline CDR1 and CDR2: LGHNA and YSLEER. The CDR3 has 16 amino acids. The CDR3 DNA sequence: TGCGCCAGCAGCCAAGGGGCGACAAGGGGTTCACATGAGCAGTTCTTC. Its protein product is CASSQGATRGSHEQFF.

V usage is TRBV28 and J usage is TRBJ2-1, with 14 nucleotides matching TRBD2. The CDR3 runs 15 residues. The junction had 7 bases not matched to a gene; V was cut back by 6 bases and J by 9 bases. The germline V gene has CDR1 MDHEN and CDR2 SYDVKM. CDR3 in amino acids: CASRPGLAGVGEQFF. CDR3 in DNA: TGTGCCAGCAGGCCGGGACTAGCGGGAGTGGGTGAGCAGTTCTTC. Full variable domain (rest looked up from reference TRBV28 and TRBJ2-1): DVKVTQSSRYLVKRTGEKVFLECVQDMDHENMFWYRQDPGLGLRLIYFSYDVKMKEKGDIPEGYSVSREKKERFSLILESASTNQTSMYLCASRPGLAGVGEQFFGPGTRLTVL.

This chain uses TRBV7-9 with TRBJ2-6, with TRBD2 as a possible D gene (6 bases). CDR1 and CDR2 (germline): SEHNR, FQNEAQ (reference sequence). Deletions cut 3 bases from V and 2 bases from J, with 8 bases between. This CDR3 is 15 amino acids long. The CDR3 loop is CASSLAGTGANVLTF. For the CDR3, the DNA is TGTGCCAGCAGCTTGGCGGGGACTGGGGCCAACGTCCTGACTTTC.

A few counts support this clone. CDR3 in amino acids: CASSHGLAGSTDTQYF. The CDR3 DNA reads as TGTGCCAGCAGCCACGGACTAGCGGGTAGCACAGATACGCAGTATTTT. The chain is built from TRBV11-2 and TRBJ2-3; 11 nucleotides align to TRBD2. With 5 bases clipped from V and 0 bases from J, the junction kept 4 bases outside the gene matches. Germline V gene lookup returns CDR1 SGHAT and CDR2 FQNNGV. The CDR3 consists of 16 residues.

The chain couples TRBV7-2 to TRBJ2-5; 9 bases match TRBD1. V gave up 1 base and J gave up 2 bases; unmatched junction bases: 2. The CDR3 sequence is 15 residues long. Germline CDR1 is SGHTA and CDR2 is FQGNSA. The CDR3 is CASSLGGTGQETQYF. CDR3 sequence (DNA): TGTGCCAGCAGCTTAGGGGGGACAGGGCAAGAGACCCAGTACTTC.

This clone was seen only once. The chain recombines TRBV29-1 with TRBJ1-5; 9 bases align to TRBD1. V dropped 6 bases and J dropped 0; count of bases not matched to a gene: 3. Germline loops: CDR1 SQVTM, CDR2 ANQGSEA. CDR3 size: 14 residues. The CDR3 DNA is TGCAGCGTGGGGACAGGGTATAGCAATCAGCCCCAGCATTTT. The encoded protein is CSVGTGYSNQPQHF.

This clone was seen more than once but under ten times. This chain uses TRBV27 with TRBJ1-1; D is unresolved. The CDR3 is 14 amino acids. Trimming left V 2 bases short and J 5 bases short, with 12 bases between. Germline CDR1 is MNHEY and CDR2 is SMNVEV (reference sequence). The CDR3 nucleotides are TGTGCCAGCAGTTTAGGGCTTGCTTGGACTGAAGCTTTCTTT. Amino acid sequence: CASSLGLAWTEAFF.

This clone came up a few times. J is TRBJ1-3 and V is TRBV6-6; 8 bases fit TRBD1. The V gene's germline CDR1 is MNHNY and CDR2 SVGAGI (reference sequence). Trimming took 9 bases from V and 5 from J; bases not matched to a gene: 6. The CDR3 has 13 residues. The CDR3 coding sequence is TGTGCCAGTTCCGGGACAGGAAGAAACACCATATATTTT. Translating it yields CASSGTGRNTIYF.

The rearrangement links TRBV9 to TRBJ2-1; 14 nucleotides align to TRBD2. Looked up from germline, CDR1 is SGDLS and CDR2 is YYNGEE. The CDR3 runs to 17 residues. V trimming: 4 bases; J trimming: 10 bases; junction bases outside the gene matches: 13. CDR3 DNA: TGTGCCAGCAGCCATCGGACTAGCGGGAGGTCCCCAGTAGAGCAGTTCTTC. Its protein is CASSHRTSGRSPVEQFF.

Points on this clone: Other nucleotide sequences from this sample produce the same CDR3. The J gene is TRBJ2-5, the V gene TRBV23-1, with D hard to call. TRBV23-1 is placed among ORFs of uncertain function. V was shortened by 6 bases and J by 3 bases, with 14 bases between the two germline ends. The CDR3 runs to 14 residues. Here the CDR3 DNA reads TGCGCCAGCAGCCCCCCCGGTAGAAAAGAGACCCAGTACTTC. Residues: CASSPPGRKETQYF.

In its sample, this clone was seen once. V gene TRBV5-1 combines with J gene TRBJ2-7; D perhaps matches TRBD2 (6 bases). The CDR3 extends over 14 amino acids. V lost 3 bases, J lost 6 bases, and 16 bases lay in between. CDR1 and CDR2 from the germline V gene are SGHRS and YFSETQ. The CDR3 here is CASSSARTKGEQYF. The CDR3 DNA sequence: TGCGCCAGCAGCTCGGCTCGGACTAAGGGCGAGCAGTACTTC.

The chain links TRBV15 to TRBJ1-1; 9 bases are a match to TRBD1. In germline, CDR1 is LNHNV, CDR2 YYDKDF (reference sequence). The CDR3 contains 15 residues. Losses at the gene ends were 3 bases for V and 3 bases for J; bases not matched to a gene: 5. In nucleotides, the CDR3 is TGTGCCACCAGCAGTGAGGACAGGGGACACACTGAAGCTTTCTTT. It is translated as CATSSEDRGHTEAFF.

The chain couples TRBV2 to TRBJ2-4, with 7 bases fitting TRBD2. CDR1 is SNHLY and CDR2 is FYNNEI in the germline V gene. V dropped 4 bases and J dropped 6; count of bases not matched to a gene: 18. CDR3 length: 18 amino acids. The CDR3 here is CASSVPHGAGDHLNIQYF. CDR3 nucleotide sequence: TGTGCCAGCAGTGTCCCACACGGCGCGGGGGACCACCTAAACATTCAGTACTTC.

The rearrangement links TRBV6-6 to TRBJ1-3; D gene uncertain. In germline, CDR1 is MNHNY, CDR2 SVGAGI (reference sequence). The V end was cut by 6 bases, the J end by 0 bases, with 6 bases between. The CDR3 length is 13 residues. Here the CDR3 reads CASSQNSGNTIYF. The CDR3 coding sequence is TGTGCCAGCAGCCAGAACTCTGGAAACACCATATATTTT.

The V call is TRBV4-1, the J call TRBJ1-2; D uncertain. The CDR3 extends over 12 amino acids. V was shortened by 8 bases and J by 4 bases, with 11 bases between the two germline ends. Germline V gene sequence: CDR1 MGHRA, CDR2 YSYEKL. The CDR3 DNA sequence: TGCGCCAGCGCGGGTGTTGGCTATGGCTACACCTTC. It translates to CASAGVGYGYTF.

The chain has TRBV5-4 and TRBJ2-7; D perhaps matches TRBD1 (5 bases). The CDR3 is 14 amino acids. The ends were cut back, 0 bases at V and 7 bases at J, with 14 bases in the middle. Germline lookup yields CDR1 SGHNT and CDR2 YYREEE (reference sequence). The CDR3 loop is CASSLGARVGEQYF. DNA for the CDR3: TGTGCCAGCAGCTTGGGGGCCAGGGTGGGGGAGCAGTACTTC.

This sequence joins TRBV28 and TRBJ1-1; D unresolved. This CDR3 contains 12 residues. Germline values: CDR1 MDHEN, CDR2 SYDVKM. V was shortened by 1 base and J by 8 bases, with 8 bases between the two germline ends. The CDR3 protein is CASSLLGREAFF. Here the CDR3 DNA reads TGTGCCAGCAGTTTATTGGGCAGGGAAGCTTTCTTT. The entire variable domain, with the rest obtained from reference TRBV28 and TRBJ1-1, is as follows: DVKVTQSSRYLVKRTGEKVFLECVQDMDHENMFWYRQDPGLGLRLIYFSYDVKMKEKGDIPEGYSVSREKKERFSLILESASTNQTSMYLCASSLLGREAFFGQGTRLTVV.

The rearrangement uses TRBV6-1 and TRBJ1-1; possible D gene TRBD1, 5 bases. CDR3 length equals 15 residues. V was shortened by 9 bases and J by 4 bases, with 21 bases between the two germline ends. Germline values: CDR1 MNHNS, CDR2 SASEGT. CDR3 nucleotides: TGTGCCAGTCGGGGGGGGATAGCGGGGAGCACTGAAGCTTTCTTT. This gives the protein CASRGGIAGSTEAFF.

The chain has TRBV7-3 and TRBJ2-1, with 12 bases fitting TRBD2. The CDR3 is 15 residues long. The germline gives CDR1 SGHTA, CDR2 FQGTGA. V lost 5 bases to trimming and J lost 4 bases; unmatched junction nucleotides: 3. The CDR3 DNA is TGTGCCAGCAGCCGGACTAGCGGGATGTACAATGAGCAGTTCTTC. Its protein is CASSRTSGMYNEQFF.

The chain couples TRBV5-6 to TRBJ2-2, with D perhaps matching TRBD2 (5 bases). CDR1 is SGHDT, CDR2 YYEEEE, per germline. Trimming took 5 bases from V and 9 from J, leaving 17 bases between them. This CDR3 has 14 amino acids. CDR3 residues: CASSEDSGSRELFF. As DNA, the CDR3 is TGTGCCAGCAGTGAGGACTCGGGTTCGCGGGAGCTGTTTTTT.

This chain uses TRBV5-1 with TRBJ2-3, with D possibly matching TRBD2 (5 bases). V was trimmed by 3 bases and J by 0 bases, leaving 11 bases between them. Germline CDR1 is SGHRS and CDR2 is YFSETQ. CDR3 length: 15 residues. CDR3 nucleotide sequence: TGCGCCAGCAGCTGGACGGGATCTAGCACAGATACGCAGTATTTT. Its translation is CASSWTGSSTDTQYF.

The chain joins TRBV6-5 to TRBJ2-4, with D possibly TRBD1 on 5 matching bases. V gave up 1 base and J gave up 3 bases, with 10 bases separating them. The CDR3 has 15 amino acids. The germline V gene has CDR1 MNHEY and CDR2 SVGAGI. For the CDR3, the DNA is TGTGCCAGCAGTTACTTGGGGCCCGGCAAAAACATTCAGTACTTC. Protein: CASSYLGPGKNIQYF.

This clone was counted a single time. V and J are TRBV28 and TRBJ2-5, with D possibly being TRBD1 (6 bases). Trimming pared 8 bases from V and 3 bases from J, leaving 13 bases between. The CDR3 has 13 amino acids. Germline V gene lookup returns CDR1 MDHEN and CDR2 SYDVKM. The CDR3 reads CASCPGQKETQYF. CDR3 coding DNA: TGTGCCAGCTGTCCGGGACAAAAAGAGACCCAGTACTTC.

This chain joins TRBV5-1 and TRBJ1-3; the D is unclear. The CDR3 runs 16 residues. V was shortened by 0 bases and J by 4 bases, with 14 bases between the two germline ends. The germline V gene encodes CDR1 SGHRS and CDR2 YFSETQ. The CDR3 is CASSLEAGEGGNTIYF. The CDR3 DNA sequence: TGCGCCAGCAGCTTGGAAGCGGGCGAGGGAGGAAACACCATATATTTT.

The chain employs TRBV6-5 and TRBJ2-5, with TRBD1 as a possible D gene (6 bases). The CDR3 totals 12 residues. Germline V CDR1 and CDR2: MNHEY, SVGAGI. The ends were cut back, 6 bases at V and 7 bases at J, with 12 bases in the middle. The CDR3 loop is CASSTVGGTQYF. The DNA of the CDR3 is TGTGCCAGCAGCACCGTAGGGGGGACCCAGTACTTC.

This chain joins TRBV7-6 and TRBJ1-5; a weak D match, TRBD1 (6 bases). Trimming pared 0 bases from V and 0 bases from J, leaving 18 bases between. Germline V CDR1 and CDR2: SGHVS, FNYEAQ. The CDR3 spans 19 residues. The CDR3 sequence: CASSLALGWGPYSNQPQHF. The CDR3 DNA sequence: TGTGCCAGCAGCTTAGCGCTTGGTTGGGGGCCCTATAGCAATCAGCCCCAGCATTTT.

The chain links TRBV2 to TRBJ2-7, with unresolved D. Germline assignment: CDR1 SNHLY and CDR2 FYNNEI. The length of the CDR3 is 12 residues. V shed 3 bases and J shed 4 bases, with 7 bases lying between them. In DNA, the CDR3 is TGTGCCAGCAGTGAGGCAAGTTACGAGCAGTACTTC. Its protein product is CASSEASYEQYF.

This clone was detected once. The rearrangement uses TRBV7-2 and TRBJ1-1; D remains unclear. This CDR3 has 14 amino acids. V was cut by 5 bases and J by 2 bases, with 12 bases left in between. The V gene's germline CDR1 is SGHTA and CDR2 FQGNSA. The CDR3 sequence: CASSPQAVNTEAFF. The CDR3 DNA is TGTGCCAGCAGCCCCCAGGCAGTTAACACTGAAGCTTTCTTT.

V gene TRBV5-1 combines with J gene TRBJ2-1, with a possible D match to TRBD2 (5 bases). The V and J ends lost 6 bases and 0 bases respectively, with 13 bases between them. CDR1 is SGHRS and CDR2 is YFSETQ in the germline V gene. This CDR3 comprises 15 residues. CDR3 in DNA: TGCGCCAGCATCCCAGGAGGAAGCTCCTACAATGAGCAGTTCTTC. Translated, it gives CASIPGGSSYNEQFF.